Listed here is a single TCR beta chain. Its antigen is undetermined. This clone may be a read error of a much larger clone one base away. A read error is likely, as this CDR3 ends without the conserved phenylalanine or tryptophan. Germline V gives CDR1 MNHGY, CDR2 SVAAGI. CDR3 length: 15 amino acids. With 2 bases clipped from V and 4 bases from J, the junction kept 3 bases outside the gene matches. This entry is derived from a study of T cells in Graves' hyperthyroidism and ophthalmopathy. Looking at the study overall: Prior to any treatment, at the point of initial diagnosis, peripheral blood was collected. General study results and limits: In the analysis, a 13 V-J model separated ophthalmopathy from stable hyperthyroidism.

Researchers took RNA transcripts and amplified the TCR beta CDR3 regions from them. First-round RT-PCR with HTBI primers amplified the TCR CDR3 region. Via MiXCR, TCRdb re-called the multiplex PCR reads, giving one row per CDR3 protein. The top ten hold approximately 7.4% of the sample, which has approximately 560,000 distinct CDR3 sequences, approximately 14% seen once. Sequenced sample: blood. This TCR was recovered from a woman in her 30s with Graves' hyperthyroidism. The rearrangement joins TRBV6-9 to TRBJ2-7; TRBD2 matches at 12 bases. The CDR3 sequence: CASSYDGTSGYEQYI. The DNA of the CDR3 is TGTGCCAGCAGTTATGACGGGACTAGCGGGTACGAGCAGTACATC.